A selection of T cell receptor beta chains follows, all from one sample in a study of graft-versus-host responses after intestinal transplantation. Their target antigens are unknown. The repertoire was sequenced with immunoSEQ multiplex PCR; TCRdb's copy has only in-frame clones and lacks some. This sample has approximately 89,000 clones, with 80% to 95% found just once. Sequenced material: unstimulated CD4+ T cells sorted from spleen or lymph node cells, taken before intestinal transplant. The receptors were gathered from a human donor who received an intestinal transplant. Each CDR3 is given with its conserved first and last residue. A D gene is named only where the DNA matches it firmly. Clone size is stated in some rows and not others, as once, few, many or a class when expanded.

>TRBD1|-|TRBV27|TRBJ2-7
TGTGCCAGCAGTTTAAAACCGGGACAGGGGGCCGAAGGCGAGCAGTACTTC
CASSLKPGQGAEGEQYF
>-|-|TRBV6-5|TRBJ1-1
TGTGCCAGCAGTTACGAAACAGGTGAAGCTTTCTTT
CASSYETGEAFF
>-|-|TRBV28|TRBJ2-1
TGTGCCAGCAGAGAAGTCCAGGGATACAATGAGCAGTTCTTC
CASREVQGYNEQFF
>TRBD2|-|TRBV5-1|TRBJ2-5
TGCGCCAGCAGCTTGGGGGGAGGGCCCATCCAAGAGACCCAGTACTTC
CASSLGGGPIQETQYF
>TRBD2|once|TRBV5-4|TRBJ2-1
TGTGCCAGCAGGGACGGGGGGGTGGTTCGGAATGAGCAGTTCTTC
CASRDGGVVRNEQFF
>TRBD2|-|TRBV6-1|TRBJ2-1
TGTGCCAGCAGTGGTGGTAGCGGGAGGGTTAACGAGCAGTTCTTC
CASSGGSGRVNEQFF
>-|-|TRBV4-1|TRBJ1-3
TGCGCCAGCAGCCCCCTGCGACAGGCCCTCGGAAACACCATATATTTT
CASSPLRQALGNTIYF
>TRBD2|-|TRBV27|TRBJ2-1
TGTGCCAGCAGTTCACTAGCGGGCCGTGAGCAGTTCTTC
CASSSLAGREQFF
>-|-|TRBV5-1|TRBJ2-7
TGCGCCAGCAGACGCACGGGGACCTACGAGCAGTACTTC
CASRRTGTYEQYF
>-|-|TRBV4-1|TRBJ2-1
TGCGCCAGCAGCCACAAATCAGGGGCGAACTCCTACAATGAGCAGTTCTTC
CASSHKSGANSYNEQFF
>-|-|TRBV7-9|TRBJ2-3
TGTGCCAGCAGCTTAGGATTTGTAGCGACCGCAGATACGCAGTATTTT
CASSLGFVATADTQYF
>TRBD2|-|TRBV7-7|TRBJ2-7
TGTGCCAGCAGCCCCGACGGACTAGCTTCTTACGAGCAGTACTTC
CASSPDGLASYEQYF
>-|once|TRBV7-2|TRBJ2-7
TGTGCCAGCAGCTTACTATACGAGCAGTACTTC
CASSLLYEQYF
>-|-|TRBV10-1|TRBJ2-1
TGCGCCAGCAGTGAGTCGTGGGCCGACACTGAGCAGTTCTTC
CASSESWADTEQFF
>TRBD2|once|TRBV27|TRBJ2-1
TGTGCCAGCAAGCTCGGGACTACCCTCATCTACAATGAGCAGTTCTTC
CASKLGTTLIYNEQFF
>-|-|TRBV5-1|TRBJ2-7
TGCGCCAGCAGCTTTGGACAGACCAGCTACGAGCAGTACTTC
CASSFGQTSYEQYF
>-|once|TRBV7-2|TRBJ1-1
TGTGCCAGCAGCTTAGGTTGGGGGGGGCCTGAAGCTTTCTTT
CASSLGWGGPEAFF
>TRBD1|-|TRBV6-5|TRBJ1-2
TGTGCCAGCAGCCCGGACAGGGCCTATGGCTACACCTTC
CASSPDRAYGYTF
>TRBD2|-|TRBV7-2|TRBJ2-5
TGTGCCAGCAGCGTGACCTCACTAGCGGGAAACCAAGAGACCCAGTACTTC
CASSVTSLAGNQETQYF
>TRBD2|-|TRBV4-3|TRBJ2-3
TGCGCCAGCAGCCAAGATGGGACTAGCGGCACAGATACGCAGTATTTT
CASSQDGTSGTDTQYF
>-|-|TRBV7-2|TRBJ1-2
TGTGCCAGCAGCACGAGATCTGCGGGGTTGGGTGGCTACACCTTC
CASSTRSAGLGGYTF
>-|-|TRBV4-1|TRBJ2-5
TGCGCCAGCAGCCAAATAGACTGGAAGCAAGAGACCCAGTACTTC
CASSQIDWKQETQYF
>TRBD1|-|TRBV12-5|TRBJ2-5
TGTGCTAGTGGTTTGCGGTTTCTGGGACAGGGGGTCCAAGAGACCCAGTACTTC
CASGLRFLGQGVQETQYF
>-|-|TRBV12-2|TRBJ2-1
TGTGCAAGTCGCTTGCGGGGGACGTACAATGAGCAGTTCTTC
CASRLRGTYNEQFF
>-|-|TRBV7-2|TRBJ2-7
TGTGCCAGCAGCTCCCGTCAAACGAACTACTACGAGCAGTACTTC
CASSSRQTNYYEQYF
>-|-|TRBV7-2|TRBJ2-5
TGTGCCAGCAGCTTGGCGGCGGGATCTGAGACCCAGTACTTC
CASSLAAGSETQYF
>-|-|TRBV11-2|TRBJ1-1
TGTGCCAGCAGCTTTTCCAGGGGGAACACTGAAGCTTTCTTT
CASSFSRGNTEAFF
>-|once|TRBV5-8|TRBJ1-5
TGTGCCAGCAGCTTACAGGGTCCGTATCAGCCCCAGCATTTT
CASSLQGPYQPQHF
>TRBD2|-|TRBV29-1|TRBJ2-7
TGCAGCGTTGCTAGCGGGGGGGCCCGCGAGCAGTACTTC
CSVASGGAREQYF
>TRBD2|-|TRBV19|TRBJ2-1
TGTGCCAGTAGTATACAGGGCGGGGGGAGCTCCTACAATGAGCAGTTCTTC
CASSIQGGGSSYNEQFF
>TRBD2|-|TRBV25-1|TRBJ2-7
TGTGCCAGCAGTGACACGGGAGGGCTGGGCTCCTACGAGCAGTACTTC
CASSDTGGLGSYEQYF
>-|-|TRBV6-6|TRBJ2-7
TGTGCCAGCAGTAACTTCCAGGAACCCTCCTACGAGCAGTACTTC
CASSNFQEPSYEQYF
>-|-|TRBV6-5|TRBJ2-7
TGTGCCAGCAGGGACGGGATCTACGAGCAGTACTTC
CASRDGIYEQYF
>TRBD1|-|TRBV10-3|TRBJ1-1
TGTGCCATCAGTGATTTGGGACAGGGGGCCTTGGCGAACACTGAAGCTTTCTTT
CAISDLGQGALANTEAFF
>TRBD1|-|TRBV19|TRBJ1-5
TGTGCCAGTACCGGACAGGGGGCTGGGCAGCCCCAGCATTTT
CASTGQGAGQPQHF
>TRBD1|-|TRBV30|TRBJ1-2
TGTGCCTGGAGCAGACAGGGCTGGGGCTACACCTTC
CAWSRQGWGYTF
>-|-|TRBV5-6|TRBJ2-1
TGTGCCACTGGACTAATCTTTGGGGATGAGCAGTTCTTC
CATGLIFGDEQFF
>TRBD1|-|TRBV19|TRBJ1-5
TGTGCCAGTAGTATAGTGGTCCGGACAGGGGAGAGGCAGCCCCAGCATTTT
CASSIVVRTGERQPQHF
>-|-|TRBV27|TRBJ1-4
TGTGCCAGCAGTTTATCAGGGAGGGTGGGATGGAATGAAAAACTGTTTTTT
CASSLSGRVGWNEKLFF
>-|-|TRBV6-5|TRBJ2-7
TGTGCCACCCGGAGGCCGGTCCCGGCCTACGAGCAGTACTTC
CATRRPVPAYEQYF
>TRBD2|-|TRBV4-1|TRBJ2-1
TGCGCCAGCAGCCACGAGGCTCTAGCGGGATCCTACAATGAGCAGTTCTTC
CASSHEALAGSYNEQFF
>-|once|TRBV5-5|TRBJ1-1
TGTGCCAGCAGCTTGTATGTCAGAAACACTGAAGCTTTCTTT
CASSLYVRNTEAFF
>-|-|TRBV30|TRBJ1-6
TGTGCCTGGAGTGTCTCCGGTGTTTCACCCCTCCACTTT
CAWSVSGVSPLHF
>-|-|TRBV7-2|TRBJ1-1
TGTGCCAGCAGGGCAGGGTCCCTACTAAACACTGAAGCTTTCTTT
CASRAGSLLNTEAFF
>-|-|TRBV27|TRBJ1-4
TGTGCCAGCAGTTCCGCGTTCTTCAGGGAAAATGAAAAACTGTTTTTT
CASSSAFFRENEKLFF
>-|-|TRBV9|TRBJ2-6
TGTGCCAGCAGCGTAGCAGGGTTCTCTGGGGCCAACGTCCTGACTTTC
CASSVAGFSGANVLTF
>-|-|TRBV5-1|TRBJ2-3
TGCGCCAGCAGCTTGGTTCTGGGGCCTCGAGATACGCAGTATTTT
CASSLVLGPRDTQYF
>-|-|TRBV18|TRBJ2-7
TGTGCCAGCTCACCGAGCCGTAGGGGTGACGAGCAGTACTTC
CASSPSRRGDEQYF
>TRBD1|-|TRBV7-8|TRBJ1-6
TGTGCCAGCAGCCCATACCCCGGGACAGGGCTTTCACCCCTCCACTTT
CASSPYPGTGLSPLHF
>-|-|TRBV5-1|TRBJ1-6
TGCGCCAGCAGCTTGTCGGGAAACTCCTATAATTCCCCCCTCCACTTT
CASSLSGNSYNSPLHF
>TRBD1|-|TRBV18|TRBJ2-7
TGTGCCAGCTCACCGACAGGGGCGTCGTTCTACGAGCAGTACTTC
CASSPTGASFYEQYF
>TRBD2|-|TRBV5-4|TRBJ2-3
TGTGCCAGCAGCCCGTCTAGCGGGAGGGCCAGGGATACGCAGTATTTT
CASSPSSGRARDTQYF
>TRBD1|-|TRBV6-6|TRBJ2-5
TGTGCCAGCAGACGACAGGGGGCTAATCAAGAGACCCAGTACTTC
CASRRQGANQETQYF
>-|once|TRBV29-1|TRBJ1-2
TGCAGCGTTGCCGAGGATGGCTACACCTTC
CSVAEDGYTF
>TRBD2|-|TRBV13|TRBJ2-7
TGTGCCAGCAGCGGCGGACTAGCGGGGGTAGAGCAGTACTTC
CASSGGLAGVEQYF
>-|-|TRBV27|TRBJ1-4
TGTGCCAGCAGTTTAGTCGGCGGGGAAAAACTGTTTTTT
CASSLVGGEKLFF
>TRBD1|-|TRBV5-5|TRBJ2-6
TGTGCCAGCAGCAGTAGGACAGGGAGTTCCCCTGGGGCCAACGTCCTGACTTTC
CASSSRTGSSPGANVLTF
>-|-|TRBV5-1|TRBJ2-3
TGCGCCAGCAGCTCGACTGGAGGGACAGATACGCAGTATTTT
CASSSTGGTDTQYF
>-|-|TRBV27|TRBJ1-1
TGTGCCAGCAGATGGACCTTGACAGGCGCTGAAGCTTTCTTT
CASRWTLTGAEAFF
>TRBD1|-|TRBV7-9|TRBJ1-1
TGTGCCAGCACCGGACAGGGTAGGAGGACTGAAGCTTTCTTT
CASTGQGRRTEAFF